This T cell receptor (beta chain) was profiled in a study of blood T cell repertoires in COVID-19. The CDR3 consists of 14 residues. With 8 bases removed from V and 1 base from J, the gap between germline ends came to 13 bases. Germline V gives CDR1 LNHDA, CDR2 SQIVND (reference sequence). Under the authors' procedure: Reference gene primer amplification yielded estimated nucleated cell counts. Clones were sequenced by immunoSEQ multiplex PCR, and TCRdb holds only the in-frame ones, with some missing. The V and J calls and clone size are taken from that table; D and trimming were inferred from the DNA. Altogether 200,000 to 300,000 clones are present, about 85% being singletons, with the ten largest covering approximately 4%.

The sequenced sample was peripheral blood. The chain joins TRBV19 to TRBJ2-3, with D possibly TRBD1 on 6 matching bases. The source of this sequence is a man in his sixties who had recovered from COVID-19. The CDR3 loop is CASGGDRRTDTQYF. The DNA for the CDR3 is TGTGCCAGTGGGGGCGACAGACGCACAGATACGCAGTATTTT.